Shown below are 24 T cell receptor beta chains from a single sample sequenced in a study of cytomegalovirus exposure and HLA in healthy donors. Primers for the PCR totalled 60 Vbeta and 13 Jbeta. Using immunoSEQ multiplex PCR, the repertoire was profiled, and TCRdb retains in-frame clones only, with some absent. The sample holds under 200,000 clones, around 80% seen once. Material: PBMCs. Receptor source: a woman aged 40 to 50 in good health and CMV-seronegative.

The V call is TRBV25-1, the J call TRBJ2-7; TRBD1 agrees at 7 bases. This CDR3 spans 13 amino acids. Trimming took 1 base from V and 5 from J; bases not matched to a gene: 2. Looked up from germline, CDR1 is MGHDK and CDR2 is SYGVNS. The CDR3 bases are TGTGCCAGCAGTGAATGGGGACAGAACGAGCAGTACTTC. Translation: CASSEWGQNEQYF.

V gene TRBV28 combines with J gene TRBJ2-7; D is perhaps TRBD1 (6 bases). V lost 7 bases, J lost 4 bases, and 14 bases lay in between. The CDR3 is made up of 13 amino acids. From germline, CDR1 is MDHEN and CDR2 SYDVKM. The CDR3 here is CASTEQGRYEQYF. The CDR3 DNA is TGTGCCAGCACAGAACAGGGCCGTTACGAGCAGTACTTC.

The chain combines TRBV7-9 with TRBJ2-1; TRBD1 might be the D (5 bases). This CDR3 spans 14 amino acids. Between the trimmed V and J ends, which lost 5 bases and 7 bases, there was a span of 15 bases. CDR1 and CDR2 from the germline V gene are SEHNR and FQNEAQ (reference sequence). The CDR3 nucleotides read TGTGCCAGCAGCCAGGACACGGACATAAATGAGCAGTTCTTC. Encoded protein: CASSQDTDINEQFF.

As for this clone: The same CDR3 is also encoded by other DNA sequences in this sample. The V gene is TRBV5-1, the J gene TRBJ2-1; 10 nucleotides agree with TRBD2. This CDR3 contains 15 residues. Germline trimming cut 2 bases from V and 6 bases from J; bases unmatched to any gene: 5. Germline assignment: CDR1 SGHRS and CDR2 YFSETQ. The CDR3 DNA follows: TGCGCCAGCAGCTTTGGGCTAGCGGGGGCCAATGAGCAGTTCTTC. It codes for CASSFGLAGANEQFF.

CDR3 sequence (DNA): TGTGCCAGCAGCTTAGAAGGGAGCGCAGATACGCAGTATTTT. Translating it yields CASSLEGSADTQYF. The V gene is TRBV7-3, the J gene TRBJ2-3; maybe TRBD2 (5 bases). The ends were cut back, 2 bases at V and 4 bases at J, with 10 bases in the middle. Germline V gene data show CDR1 as SGHTA and CDR2 as FQGTGA. CDR3 length: 14 residues.

The V gene is TRBV28, the J gene TRBJ1-3, with TRBD1 matching 9 bases. Trimming removed 5 bases from V and 1 base from J; junction bases left unmatched: 9. Germline V gene sequence: CDR1 MDHEN, CDR2 SYDVKM. The CDR3 has 17 residues. DNA for the CDR3: TGTGCCAGCAGTGGGACACAGGGGGCTTTGTCTGGAAACACCATATATTTT. The encoded protein is CASSGTQGALSGNTIYF.

The V call is TRBV6-1, the J call TRBJ1-5, with a weak D call TRBD1 (6 bases). From germline, CDR1 is MNHNS and CDR2 SASEGT. V was shortened by 4 bases and J by 7 bases, with 17 bases between the two germline ends. This CDR3 has 15 amino acids. The CDR3 nucleotides are TGTGCCAGCAGTGCCGATGCGGGGGCTCGGCAGCCCCAGCATTTT. Protein product: CASSADAGARQPQHF.

This chain uses TRBV14 with TRBJ1-2; TRBD1 is a possible D gene (5 bases). CDR3 length: 15 amino acids. V dropped 1 base and J dropped 5 bases, with 14 bases sitting between them. In germline, CDR1 is SGHDN, CDR2 FVKESK. In nucleotides, the CDR3 is TGTGCCAGCAGCCAAGCATTCGCAGGGCCGTATGGCTACACCTTC. This sequence encodes CASSQAFAGPYGYTF.

The CDR3 sequence: CAISESGQGDQPQHF. CDR3 in DNA: TGTGCCATCAGTGAGTCCGGACAGGGGGATCAGCCCCAGCATTTT. The chain has TRBV10-3 and TRBJ1-5, with TRBD1 identical over 10 bases. Unmatched junction bases numbered 1, after V lost 0 bases and J lost 5 bases. There are 15 residues in the CDR3. CDR1 ENHRY and CDR2 SYGVKD come from the germline V gene.

The chain carries TRBV5-6 and TRBJ2-1; tentative D call: TRBD2 (5 bases). Looked up from germline, CDR1 is SGHDT and CDR2 is YYEEEE. V lost 7 bases, J lost 7 bases, and 12 bases lay in between. CDR3 length equals 12 residues. The CDR3 protein is CASGRAGNEQFF. The CDR3 DNA reads as TGTGCCAGCGGTCGGGCGGGTAATGAGCAGTTCTTC.

This chain joins TRBV6-5 and TRBJ1-5; 8 bases are shared with TRBD1. Germline V CDR1 and CDR2: MNHEY, SVGAGI. Losses at the gene ends were 5 bases for V and 4 bases for J; bases not matched to a gene: 10. CDR3 length: 16 amino acids. The CDR3 sequence: CASSHFDRGGNQPQHF. The CDR3 DNA reads as TGTGCCAGCAGTCACTTCGACAGGGGAGGGAATCAGCCCCAGCATTTT.

This chain joins TRBV7-9 and TRBJ1-4, with D maybe TRBD1 (5 bases). The CDR3 has 14 amino acids. From germline, CDR1 is SEHNR and CDR2 FQNEAQ (reference sequence). The V end was cut by 4 bases, the J end by 8 bases, with 14 bases between. In DNA form, the CDR3 reads TGTGCCAGCAGCTCACTCGGGGGAGGAGAAAAACTGTTTTTT. As protein: CASSSLGGGEKLFF.

This chain uses TRBV7-2 with TRBJ2-7, with D uncertain. The V gene's germline CDR1 is SGHTA and CDR2 FQGNSA. The CDR3 covers 12 residues. The V gene lost 2 bases and the J gene lost 4 bases, with 6 bases spanning the gap. The CDR3 DNA reads TGTGCCAGCAGCTTAACTGCATACGAGCAGTACTTC. This encodes CASSLTAYEQYF.

This rearrangement joins TRBV6-4 to TRBJ2-3; possible D gene TRBD1, 7 bases. V was cut by 5 bases and J by 3 bases, with 12 bases left in between. CDR3 length: 14 residues. Germline V gene data show CDR1 as MRHNA and CDR2 as SNTAGT. The CDR3 DNA is TGTGCCAGCAGTATCCAGGGGGGAACAGATACGCAGTATTTT. This gives the protein CASSIQGGTDTQYF.

This chain connects TRBV5-6 to TRBJ2-1; 8 bases agree with TRBD2. Trimming removed 4 bases from V and 7 bases from J; junction bases left unmatched: 10. There are 15 residues in the CDR3. The germline gives CDR1 SGHDT, CDR2 YYEEEE. The CDR3 nucleotides read TGTGCCAGCAGCCCCACGGTAGCGGGATTAAATGAGCAGTTCTTC. It specifies CASSPTVAGLNEQFF.

The CDR3 DNA sequence: TGTGCCATCAGTGAGTTCGGGATGAACACTGAAGCTTTCTTT. It specifies CAISEFGMNTEAFF. The V and J genes are TRBV10-3 and TRBJ1-1; D gene uncertain. Germline V lookup: CDR1 ENHRY, CDR2 SYGVKD. The CDR3 length is 14 residues. Trimming removed 1 base from V and 0 bases from J, with 6 bases in between.

The chain combines TRBV6-5 with TRBJ1-5, with D perhaps TRBD1 (5 bases). This CDR3 spans 12 amino acids. Per germline, CDR1 MNHEY and CDR2 SVGAGI. The germline V and J ends were trimmed by 8 bases and 5 bases, with 10 bases remaining between them. CDR3 nucleotide sequence: TGTGCCAGCGGGGCCAGAGATCAGCCCCAGCATTTT. Protein: CASGARDQPQHF.

The chain employs TRBV13 and TRBJ2-7, with no clear D. V lost 6 bases and J lost 0, with 9 bases in between. CDR3 length: 13 residues. Germline CDR1 is PRHDT and CDR2 is FYEKMQ (reference sequence). The chain's CDR3 is CASRLQISYEQYF. For the CDR3, the DNA is TGTGCCAGCAGGCTACAGATCTCCTACGAGCAGTACTTC.

This clone was found once. The rearrangement uses TRBV19 and TRBJ2-7; 8 positions agree with TRBD1. The CDR3 consists of 14 residues. V lost 1 base, J lost 5 bases, and 4 bases stayed unmatched. Germline CDR1 and CDR2: LNHDA and SQIVND (reference sequence). CDR3 residues: CASSIVRGRHEQYF. As DNA, the CDR3 is TGTGCCAGTAGTATAGTCAGGGGGCGCCACGAGCAGTACTTC. The entire variable domain, with the rest obtained from reference TRBV19 and TRBJ2-7, is as follows: DGGITQSPKYLFRKEGQNVTLSCEQNLNHDAMYWYRQDPGQGLRLIYYSQIVNDFQKGDIAEGYSVSREKKESFPLTVTSAQKNPTAFYLCASSIVRGRHEQYFGPGTRLTVT.

The rearrangement links TRBV6-1 to TRBJ1-6; D unclear. The CDR3 consists of 15 residues. Trimming took 4 bases from V and 4 from J, leaving 11 bases between them. The V gene's germline CDR1 is MNHNS and CDR2 SASEGT. DNA of the CDR3: TGTGCCAGCAGTGGAACAGTAAATTATAATTCACCCCTCCACTTT. Encoded protein: CASSGTVNYNSPLHF.

This clone occurred a few times. This sample also contains other DNA sequences that code for the same CDR3. The genes are TRBV5-1 and TRBJ1-1, with TRBD1 matching over 8 bases. V dropped 4 bases and J dropped 0; count of bases not matched to a gene: 5. The germline CDR1 and CDR2 sequences are SGHRS and YFSETQ. This CDR3 has 15 residues. CDR3 protein: CASSLSGGMNTEAFF. The CDR3 DNA reads as TGCGCCAGCAGCCTCTCAGGGGGCATGAACACTGAAGCTTTCTTT.

The rearrangement joins TRBV2 to TRBJ2-5; D might be TRBD1 (5 bases). V was clipped by 5 bases and J by 2 bases, with 15 bases between them. Germline lookup yields CDR1 SNHLY and CDR2 FYNNEI. The CDR3 spans 15 residues. The chain's CDR3 is CASSPGGRVQETQYF. CDR3 DNA: TGTGCCAGCAGTCCCGGTGGCAGGGTTCAAGAGACCCAGTACTTC.

The V and J genes are TRBV6-5 and TRBJ2-1; 9 nucleotides match TRBD2. V shed 0 bases and J 7 bases; nucleotides not matched to a gene: 7. Germline CDR1 and CDR2: MNHEY and SVGAGI. This CDR3 comprises 16 residues. The chain's CDR3 is CASSYSIQREVNEQFF. CDR3 nucleotides: TGTGCCAGCAGTTACTCGATCCAGCGGGAGGTAAATGAGCAGTTCTTC.

The genes are TRBV28 and TRBJ2-7; D is ambiguous. This CDR3 contains 12 residues. V was clipped by 5 bases and J by 4 bases, with 9 bases between them. Germline V lookup: CDR1 MDHEN, CDR2 SYDVKM. The CDR3 DNA reads TGTGCCAGCAGTAGCGCTGGATACGAGCAGTACTTC. It specifies CASSSAGYEQYF.